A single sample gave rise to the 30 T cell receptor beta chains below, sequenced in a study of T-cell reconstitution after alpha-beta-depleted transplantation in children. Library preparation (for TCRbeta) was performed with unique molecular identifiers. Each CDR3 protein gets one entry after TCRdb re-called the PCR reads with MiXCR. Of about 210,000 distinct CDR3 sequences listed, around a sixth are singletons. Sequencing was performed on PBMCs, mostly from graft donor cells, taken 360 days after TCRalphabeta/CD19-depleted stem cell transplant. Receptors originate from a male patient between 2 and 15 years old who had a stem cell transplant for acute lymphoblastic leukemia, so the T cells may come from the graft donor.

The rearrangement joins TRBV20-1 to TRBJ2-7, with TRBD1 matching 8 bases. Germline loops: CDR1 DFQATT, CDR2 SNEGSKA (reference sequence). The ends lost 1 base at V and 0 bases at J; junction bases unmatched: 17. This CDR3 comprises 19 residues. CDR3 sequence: CSARAETGEWPFSSYEQYF. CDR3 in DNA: TGCAGTGCTAGAGCTGAGACAGGGGAATGGCCCTTCAGCTCCTACGAGCAGTACTTC.

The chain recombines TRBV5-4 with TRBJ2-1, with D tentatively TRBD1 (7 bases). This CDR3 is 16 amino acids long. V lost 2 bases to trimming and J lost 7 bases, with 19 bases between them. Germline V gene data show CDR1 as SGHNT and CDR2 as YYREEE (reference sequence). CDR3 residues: CASSLGAGTANNEQFF. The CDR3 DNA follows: TGTGCCAGCAGCTTAGGGGCGGGGACAGCAAATAATGAGCAGTTCTTC. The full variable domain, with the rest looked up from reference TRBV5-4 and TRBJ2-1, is ETGVTQSPTHLIKTRGQQVTLRCSSQSGHNTVSWYQQALGQGPQFIFQYYREEENGRGNFPPRFSGLQFPNYSSELNVNALELDDSALYLCASSLGAGTANNEQFFGPGTRLTVL.

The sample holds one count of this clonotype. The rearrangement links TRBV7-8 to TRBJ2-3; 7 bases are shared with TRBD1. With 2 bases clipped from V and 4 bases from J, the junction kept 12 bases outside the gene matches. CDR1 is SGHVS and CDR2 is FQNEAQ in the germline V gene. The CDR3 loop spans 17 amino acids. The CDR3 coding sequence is TGTGCCAGCAGCTTATTGGTTCCCTGGCAGGGGGCAGATACGCAGTATTTT. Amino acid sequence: CASSLLVPWQGADTQYF.

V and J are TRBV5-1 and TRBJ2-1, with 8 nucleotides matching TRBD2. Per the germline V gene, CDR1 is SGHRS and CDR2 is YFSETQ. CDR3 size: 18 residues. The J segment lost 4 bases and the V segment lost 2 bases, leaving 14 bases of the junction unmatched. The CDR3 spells CASSLDVSSGSGYNEQFF. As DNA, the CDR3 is TGCGCCAGCAGCTTAGACGTCTCCAGCGGGAGTGGGTACAATGAGCAGTTCTTC.

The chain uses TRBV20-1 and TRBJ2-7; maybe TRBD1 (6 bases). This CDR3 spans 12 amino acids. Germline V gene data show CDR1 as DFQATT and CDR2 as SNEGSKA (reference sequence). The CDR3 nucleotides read TGCACCTCGGGACACCGAACCTACGAGCAGTACTTC. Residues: CTSGHRTYEQYF.

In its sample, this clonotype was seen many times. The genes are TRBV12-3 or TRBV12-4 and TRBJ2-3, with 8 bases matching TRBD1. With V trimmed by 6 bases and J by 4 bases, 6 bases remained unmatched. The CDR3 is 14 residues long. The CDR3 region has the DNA TGTGCCAGCAGCGGGGGACAGGCTCCAGATACGCAGTATTTT. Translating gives CASSGGQAPDTQYF.

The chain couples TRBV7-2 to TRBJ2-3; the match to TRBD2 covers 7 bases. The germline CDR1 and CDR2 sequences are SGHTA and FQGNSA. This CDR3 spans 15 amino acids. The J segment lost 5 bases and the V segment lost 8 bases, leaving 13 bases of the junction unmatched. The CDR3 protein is CASAFRAGVGDTQYF. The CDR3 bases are TGTGCCAGCGCCTTTCGGGCGGGAGTCGGAGATACGCAGTATTTT.

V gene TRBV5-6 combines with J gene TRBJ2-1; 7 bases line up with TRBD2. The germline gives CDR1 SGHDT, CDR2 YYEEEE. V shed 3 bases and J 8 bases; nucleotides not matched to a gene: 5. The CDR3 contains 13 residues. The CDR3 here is CASSSGLVHEQFF. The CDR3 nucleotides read TGTGCCAGCAGCTCCGGACTAGTACATGAGCAGTTCTTC.

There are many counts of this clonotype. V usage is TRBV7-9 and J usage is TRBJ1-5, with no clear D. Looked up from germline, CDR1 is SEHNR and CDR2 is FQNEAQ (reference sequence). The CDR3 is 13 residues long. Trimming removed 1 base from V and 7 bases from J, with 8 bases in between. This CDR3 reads CASSLVDGQPQHF. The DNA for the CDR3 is TGTGCCAGCAGCTTAGTCGACGGCCAGCCCCAGCATTTT.

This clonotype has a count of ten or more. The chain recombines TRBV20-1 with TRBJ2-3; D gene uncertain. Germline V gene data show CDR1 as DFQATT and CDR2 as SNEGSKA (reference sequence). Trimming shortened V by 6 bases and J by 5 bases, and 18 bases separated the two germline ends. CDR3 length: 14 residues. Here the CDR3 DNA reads TGCAGTGCATCACCCGGACCCTTTCGAGATACGCAGTATTTT. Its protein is CSASPGPFRDTQYF.

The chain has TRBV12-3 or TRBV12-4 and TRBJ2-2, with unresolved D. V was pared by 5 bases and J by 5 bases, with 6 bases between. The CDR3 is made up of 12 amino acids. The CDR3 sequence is CASSVGTGELFF. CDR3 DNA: TGTGCCAGCAGTGTCGGGACCGGGGAGCTGTTTTTT.

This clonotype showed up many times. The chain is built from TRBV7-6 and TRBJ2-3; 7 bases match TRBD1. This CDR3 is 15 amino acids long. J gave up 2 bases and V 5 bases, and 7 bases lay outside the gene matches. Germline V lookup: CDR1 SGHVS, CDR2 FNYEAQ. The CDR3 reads CASSARTGYTDTQYF. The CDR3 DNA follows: TGTGCCAGCAGCGCCCGGACAGGCTACACAGATACGCAGTATTTT.

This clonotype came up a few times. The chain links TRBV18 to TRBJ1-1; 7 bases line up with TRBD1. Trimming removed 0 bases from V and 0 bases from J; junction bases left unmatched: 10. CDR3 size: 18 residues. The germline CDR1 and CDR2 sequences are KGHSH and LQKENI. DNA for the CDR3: TGTGCCAGCTCACCACCCCGACAGGGTTTAGGGGTGAACACTGAAGCTTTCTTT. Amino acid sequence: CASSPPRQGLGVNTEAFF.

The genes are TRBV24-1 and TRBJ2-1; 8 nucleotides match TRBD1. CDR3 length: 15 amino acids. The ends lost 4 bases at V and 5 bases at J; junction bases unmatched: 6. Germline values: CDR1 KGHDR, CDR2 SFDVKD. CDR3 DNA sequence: TGTGCCACCAGTGAAGACGGGACAGGAGACAATGAGCAGTTCTTC. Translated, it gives CATSEDGTGDNEQFF.

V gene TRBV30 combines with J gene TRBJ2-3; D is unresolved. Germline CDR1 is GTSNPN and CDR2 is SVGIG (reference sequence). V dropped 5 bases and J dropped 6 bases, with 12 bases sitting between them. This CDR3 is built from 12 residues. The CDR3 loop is CAWGSSQDTQYF. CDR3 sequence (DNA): TGTGCCTGGGGGTCCTCCCAGGATACGCAGTATTTT.

CDR3 sequence reads: CAWRRTGNPDTGELFF. Here the CDR3 DNA reads TGTGCCTGGAGACGGACAGGGAATCCGGACACCGGGGAGCTGTTTTTT. This rearrangement joins TRBV30 to TRBJ2-2; 8 bases map to TRBD1. This CDR3 has 16 amino acids. Germline lookup yields CDR1 GTSNPN and CDR2 SVGIG (reference sequence). J lost 3 bases, V lost 3 bases, and 9 bases had no gene match.

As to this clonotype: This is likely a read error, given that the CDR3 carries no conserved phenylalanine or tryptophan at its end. The CDR3: CASSLESAEAFV. The CDR3 nucleotides are TGTGCCAGCAGCTTAGAGTCGGCTGAAGCTTTCGTT. The V gene is TRBV7-9, the J gene TRBJ1-1, with no clear D. Trimming removed 1 base at V and 6 bases at J, with 6 bases between. Germline V gives CDR1 SEHNR, CDR2 FQNEAQ (reference sequence). The CDR3 is 12 amino acids.

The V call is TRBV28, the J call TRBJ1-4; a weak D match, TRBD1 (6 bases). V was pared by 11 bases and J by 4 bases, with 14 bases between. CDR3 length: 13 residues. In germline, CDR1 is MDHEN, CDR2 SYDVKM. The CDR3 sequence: CAGRTGINEKLFF. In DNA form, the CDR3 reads TGTGCCGGACGCACAGGGATTAATGAAAAACTGTTTTTT.

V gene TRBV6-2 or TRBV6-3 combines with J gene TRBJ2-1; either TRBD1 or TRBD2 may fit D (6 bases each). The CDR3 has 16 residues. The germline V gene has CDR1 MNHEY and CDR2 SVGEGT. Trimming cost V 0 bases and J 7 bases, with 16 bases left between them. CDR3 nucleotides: TGTGCCAGCAGTTACTCTGGTGGGATAGGGGGGAATGAGCAGTTCTTC. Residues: CASSYSGGIGGNEQFF.

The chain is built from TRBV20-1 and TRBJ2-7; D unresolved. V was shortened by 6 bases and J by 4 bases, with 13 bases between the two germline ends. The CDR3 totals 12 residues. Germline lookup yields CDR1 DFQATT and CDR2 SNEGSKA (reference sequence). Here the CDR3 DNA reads TGCAGTGCCCAGAAGGCGTATTACGAGCAGTACTTC. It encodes CSAQKAYYEQYF.

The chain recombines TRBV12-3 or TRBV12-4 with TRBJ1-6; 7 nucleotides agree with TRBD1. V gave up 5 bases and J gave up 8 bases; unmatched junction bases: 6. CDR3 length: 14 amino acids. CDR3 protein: CASSRQGRHSPLHF. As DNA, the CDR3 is TGTGCCAGCAGTAGACAGGGTCGACATTCACCCCTCCACTTT.

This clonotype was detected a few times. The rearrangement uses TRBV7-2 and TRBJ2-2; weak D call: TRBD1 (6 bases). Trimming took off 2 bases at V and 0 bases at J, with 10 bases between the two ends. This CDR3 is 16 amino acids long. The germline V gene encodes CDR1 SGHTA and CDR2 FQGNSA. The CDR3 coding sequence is TGTGCCAGCAGCTTATCGGGACATTCGAACACCGGGGAGCTGTTTTTT. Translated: CASSLSGHSNTGELFF.

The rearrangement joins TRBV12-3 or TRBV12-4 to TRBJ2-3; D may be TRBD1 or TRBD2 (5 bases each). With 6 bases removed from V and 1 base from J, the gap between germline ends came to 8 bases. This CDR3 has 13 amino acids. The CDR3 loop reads CASRLGGTDTQYF. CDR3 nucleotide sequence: TGTGCCAGCAGACTGGGGGGCACAGATACGCAGTATTTT.

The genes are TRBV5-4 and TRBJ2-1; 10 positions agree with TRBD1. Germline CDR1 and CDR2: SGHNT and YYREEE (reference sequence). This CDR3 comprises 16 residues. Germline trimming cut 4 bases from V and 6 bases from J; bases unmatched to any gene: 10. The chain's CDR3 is CASSKMTGGVGNEQFF. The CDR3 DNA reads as TGTGCCAGCAGCAAAATGACAGGGGGCGTTGGCAATGAGCAGTTCTTC.

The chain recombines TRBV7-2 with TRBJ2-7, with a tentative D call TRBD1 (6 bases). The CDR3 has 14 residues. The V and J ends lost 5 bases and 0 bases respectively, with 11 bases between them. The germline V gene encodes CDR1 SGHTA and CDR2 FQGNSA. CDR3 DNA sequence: TGTGCCAGCAGCCCGCAGGGGTCCTCCTACGAGCAGTACTTC. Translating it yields CASSPQGSSYEQYF.

The CDR3: CASSDWAKPYEQYF. CDR3 nucleotides: TGCGCCAGCAGTGATTGGGCGAAACCCTACGAGCAGTACTTC. The chain recombines TRBV10-2 with TRBJ2-7; no clear D. V was clipped by 3 bases and J by 2 bases, with 11 bases between them. CDR3 length equals 14 residues. The germline V gene has CDR1 WSHSY and CDR2 SAAADI.

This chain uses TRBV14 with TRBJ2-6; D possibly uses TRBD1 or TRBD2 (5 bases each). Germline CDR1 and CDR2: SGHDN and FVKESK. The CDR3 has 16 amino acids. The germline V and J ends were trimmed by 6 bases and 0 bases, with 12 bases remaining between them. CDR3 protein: CASRGVGTSGANVLTF. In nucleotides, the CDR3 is TGTGCCAGCAGAGGGGTTGGGACCTCTGGGGCCAACGTCCTGACTTTC.

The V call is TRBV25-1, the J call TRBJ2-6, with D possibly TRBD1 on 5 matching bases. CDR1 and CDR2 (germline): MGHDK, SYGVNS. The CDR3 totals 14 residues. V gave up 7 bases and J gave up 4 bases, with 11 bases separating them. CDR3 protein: CASTGFSGANVLTF. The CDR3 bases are TGTGCCAGCACAGGGTTCTCCGGGGCCAACGTCCTGACTTTC.

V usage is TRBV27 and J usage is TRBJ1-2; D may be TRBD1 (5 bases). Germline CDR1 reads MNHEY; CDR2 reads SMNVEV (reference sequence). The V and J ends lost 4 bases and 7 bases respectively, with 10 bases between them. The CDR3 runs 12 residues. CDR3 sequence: CASSSGRTGYTF. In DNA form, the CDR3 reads TGTGCCAGCAGTTCGGGACGGACTGGCTACACCTTC.

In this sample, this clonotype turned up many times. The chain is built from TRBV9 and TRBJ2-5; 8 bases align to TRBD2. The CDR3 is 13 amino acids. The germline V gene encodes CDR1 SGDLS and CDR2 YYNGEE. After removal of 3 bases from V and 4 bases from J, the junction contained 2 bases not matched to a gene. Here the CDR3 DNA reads TGTGCCAGCAGCGGGGGGACTAGAGAGACCCAGTACTTC. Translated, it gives CASSGGTRETQYF.